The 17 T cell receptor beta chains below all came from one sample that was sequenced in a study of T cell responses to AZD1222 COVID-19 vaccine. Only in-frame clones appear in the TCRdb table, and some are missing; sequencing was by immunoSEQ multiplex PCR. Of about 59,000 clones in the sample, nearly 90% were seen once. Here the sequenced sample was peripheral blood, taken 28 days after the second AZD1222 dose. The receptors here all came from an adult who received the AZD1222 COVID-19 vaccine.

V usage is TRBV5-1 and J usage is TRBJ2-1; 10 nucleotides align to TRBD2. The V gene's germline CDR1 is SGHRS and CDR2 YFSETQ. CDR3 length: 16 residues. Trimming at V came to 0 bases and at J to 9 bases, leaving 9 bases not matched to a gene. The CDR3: CASSLAENSGGTEQFF. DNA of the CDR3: TGCGCCAGCAGCTTGGCCGAGAATAGCGGGGGGACTGAGCAGTTCTTC.

The CDR3 bases are TGTGCCAGCAGCTTGGGCGATAGGGGTAATGAGCAGTTCTTC. Encoded protein: CASSLGDRGNEQFF. The V call is TRBV5-5, the J call TRBJ2-1; D may be TRBD1 (5 bases). The CDR3 consists of 14 residues. V lost 0 bases to trimming and J lost 7 bases, with 11 bases between them. Germline lookup yields CDR1 SGHKS and CDR2 YYEKEE (reference sequence).

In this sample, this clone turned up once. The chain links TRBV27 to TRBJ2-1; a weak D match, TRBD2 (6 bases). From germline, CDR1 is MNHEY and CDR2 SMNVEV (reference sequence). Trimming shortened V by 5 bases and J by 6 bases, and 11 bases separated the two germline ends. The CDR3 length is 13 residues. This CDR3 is CASSLRLVNEQFF. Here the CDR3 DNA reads TGTGCCAGCAGTCTTCGACTAGTCAATGAGCAGTTCTTC.

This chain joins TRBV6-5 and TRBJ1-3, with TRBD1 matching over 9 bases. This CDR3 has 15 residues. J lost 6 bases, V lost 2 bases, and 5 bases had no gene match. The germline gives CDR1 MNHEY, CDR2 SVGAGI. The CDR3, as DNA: TGTGCCAGCAGTTACGGGACAGGGAACGAAAACACCATATATTTT. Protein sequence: CASSYGTGNENTIYF.

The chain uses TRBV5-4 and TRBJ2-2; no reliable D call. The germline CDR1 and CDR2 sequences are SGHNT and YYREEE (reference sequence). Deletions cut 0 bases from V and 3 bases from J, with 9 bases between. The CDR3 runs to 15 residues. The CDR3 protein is CASSLADSYTGELFF. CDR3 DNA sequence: TGTGCCAGCAGCTTGGCCGACTCCTACACCGGGGAGCTGTTTTTT.

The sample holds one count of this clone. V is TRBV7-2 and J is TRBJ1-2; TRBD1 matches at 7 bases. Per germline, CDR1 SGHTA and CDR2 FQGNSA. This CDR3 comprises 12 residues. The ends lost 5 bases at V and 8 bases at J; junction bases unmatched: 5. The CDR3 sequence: CASSQAGGGYTF. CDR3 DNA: TGTGCCAGCAGCCAAGCAGGGGGGGGCTACACCTTC.

The CDR3 nucleotides are TGTGCCAGCAGCTTAGGGTCCCCGGGACAGGGGCCAGAGACCCAGTACTTC. This sequence encodes CASSLGSPGQGPETQYF. The chain is built from TRBV7-8 and TRBJ2-5; 10 bases match TRBD1. The V gene end was trimmed by 1 base and the J gene end by 4 bases; junction bases not matched to a gene: 9. The CDR3 is 17 amino acids. Germline assignment: CDR1 SGHVS and CDR2 FQNEAQ.

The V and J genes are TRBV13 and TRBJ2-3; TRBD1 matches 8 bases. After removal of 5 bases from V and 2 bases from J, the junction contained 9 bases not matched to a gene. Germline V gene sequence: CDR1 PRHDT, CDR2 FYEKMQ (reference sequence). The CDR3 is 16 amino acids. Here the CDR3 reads CASSRYRQGPTDTQYF. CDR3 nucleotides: TGTGCCAGCAGCCGATACCGACAGGGGCCCACAGATACGCAGTATTTT. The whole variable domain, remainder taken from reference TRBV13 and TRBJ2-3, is AAGVIQSPRHLIKEKRETATLKCYPIPRHDTVYWYQQGPGQDPQFLISFYEKMQSDKGSIPDRFSAQQFSDYHSELNMSSLELGDSALYFCASSRYRQGPTDTQYFGPGTRLTVL.

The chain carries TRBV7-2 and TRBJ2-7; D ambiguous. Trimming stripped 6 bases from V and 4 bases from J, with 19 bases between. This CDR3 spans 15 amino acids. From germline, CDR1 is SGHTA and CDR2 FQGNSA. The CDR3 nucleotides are TGTGCCAGCAGATATCTAGGATCGCCTGAGTACGAGCAGTACTTC. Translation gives CASRYLGSPEYEQYF.

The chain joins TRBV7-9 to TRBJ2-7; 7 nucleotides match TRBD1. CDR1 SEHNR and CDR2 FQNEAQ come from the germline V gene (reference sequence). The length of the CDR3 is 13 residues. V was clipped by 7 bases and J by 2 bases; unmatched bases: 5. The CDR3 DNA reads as TGTGCCAGCATAGGGGGACAGACCTACGAGCAGTACTTC. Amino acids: CASIGGQTYEQYF. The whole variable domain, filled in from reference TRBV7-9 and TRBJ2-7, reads DTGVSQNPRHKITKRGQNVTFRCDPISEHNRLYWYRQTLGQGPEFLTYFQNEAQLEKSRLLSDRFSAERPKGSFSTLEIQRTEQGDSAMYLCASIGGQTYEQYFGPGTRLTVT.

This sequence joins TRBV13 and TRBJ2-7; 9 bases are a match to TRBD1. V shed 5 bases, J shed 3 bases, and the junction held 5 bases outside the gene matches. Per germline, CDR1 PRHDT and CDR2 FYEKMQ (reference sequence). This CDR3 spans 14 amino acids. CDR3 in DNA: TGTGCCAGCAGCCCAGGACAGGGGAGCTACGAGCAGTACTTC. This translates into CASSPGQGSYEQYF.

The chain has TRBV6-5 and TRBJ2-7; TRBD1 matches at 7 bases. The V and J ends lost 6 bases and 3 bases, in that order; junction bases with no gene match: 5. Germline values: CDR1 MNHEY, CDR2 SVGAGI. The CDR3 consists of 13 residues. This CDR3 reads CASRETGRYEQYF. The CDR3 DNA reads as TGTGCCAGCAGAGAGACAGGGCGCTACGAGCAGTACTTC.

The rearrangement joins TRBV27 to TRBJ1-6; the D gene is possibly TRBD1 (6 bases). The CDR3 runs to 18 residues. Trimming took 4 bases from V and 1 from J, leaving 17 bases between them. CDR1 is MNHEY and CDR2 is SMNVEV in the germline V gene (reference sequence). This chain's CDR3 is CASSYSLGGRSYNSPLHF. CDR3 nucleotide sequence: TGTGCCAGCAGTTATTCTCTGGGGGGCAGATCCTATAATTCACCCCTCCACTTT.

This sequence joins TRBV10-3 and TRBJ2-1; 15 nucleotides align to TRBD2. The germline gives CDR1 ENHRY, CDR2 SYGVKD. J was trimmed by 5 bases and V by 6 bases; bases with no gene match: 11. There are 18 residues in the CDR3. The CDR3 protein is CAIRPGLAGGVNDNEQFF. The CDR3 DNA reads TGTGCCATCAGACCGGGACTAGCGGGGGGAGTCAACGACAATGAGCAGTTCTTC.

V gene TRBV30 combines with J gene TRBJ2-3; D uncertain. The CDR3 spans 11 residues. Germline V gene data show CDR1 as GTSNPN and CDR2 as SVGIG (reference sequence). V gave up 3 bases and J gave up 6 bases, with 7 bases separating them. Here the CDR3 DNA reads TGTGCCTGGAGGGCTAGGGATACGCAGTATTTT. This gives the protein CAWRARDTQYF.

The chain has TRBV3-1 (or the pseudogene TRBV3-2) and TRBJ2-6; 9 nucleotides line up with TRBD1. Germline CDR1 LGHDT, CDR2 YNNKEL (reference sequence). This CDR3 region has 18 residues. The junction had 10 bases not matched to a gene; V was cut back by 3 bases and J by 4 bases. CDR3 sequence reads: CASSHLGTGSYGANVLTF. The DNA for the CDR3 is TGTGCCAGCAGCCACCTCGGGACAGGGTCTTACGGGGCCAACGTCCTGACTTTC.

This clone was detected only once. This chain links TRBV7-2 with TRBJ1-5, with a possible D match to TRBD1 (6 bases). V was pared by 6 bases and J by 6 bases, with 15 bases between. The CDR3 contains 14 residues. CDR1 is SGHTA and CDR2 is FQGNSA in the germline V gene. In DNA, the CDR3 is TGTGCCAGCAGTGGGGTCCGGGGGCGTCAGCCCCAGCATTTT. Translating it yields CASSGVRGRQPQHF.